A single sample gave rise to the 23 T cell receptor beta chains below, sequenced in a study of T cells in Graves' hyperthyroidism and ophthalmopathy. Amplified TCR beta CDR3 regions derived from RNA transcripts. The primer set for the first-round RT-PCR of the TCR CDR3 was HTBI. TCRdb reanalysed the multiplex PCR reads using MiXCR and keeps one entry per CDR3 protein. The sample shows 600,000 to 700,000 distinct CDR3 sequences, 45% of them seen only once. The sequenced sample was peripheral blood or thyroid tissue (not recorded which). These receptors came from an adult man with Graves' disease, either hyperthyroidism or ophthalmopathy (not recorded which).

This clonotype was observed a few times. The chain joins TRBV7-2 to TRBJ1-4, with 7 bases lining up with TRBD1. After removal of 5 bases from V and 8 bases from J, the junction contained 8 bases not matched to a gene. The CDR3 contains 14 residues. CDR1 SGHTA and CDR2 FQGNSA come from the germline V gene. The CDR3 region is CASSVTGWGEKLFF. DNA of the CDR3: TGTGCCAGCAGCGTGACAGGGTGGGGAGAAAAACTGTTTTTT.

As for this clonotype: A read error may explain this, as a much larger clone is one base away. CDR3 protein: CASGTGPADEQYF. Here the CDR3 DNA reads TGTGCCAGTGGTACGGGACCTGCTGACGAGCAGTACTTC. The chain links TRBV19 to TRBJ2-7, with D perhaps given as TRBD1 or TRBD2 (5 bases each). Germline CDR1 is LNHDA and CDR2 is SQIVND (reference sequence). The CDR3 has 13 amino acids. Trimming cost V 8 bases and J 5 bases, with 16 bases left between them.

V usage is TRBV11-2 and J usage is TRBJ2-2; 8 positions agree with TRBD2. V gave up 5 bases and J gave up 4 bases; unmatched junction bases: 9. Germline values: CDR1 SGHAT, CDR2 FQNNGV. This CDR3 has 16 residues. CDR3 sequence: CASSRRGGRVTGELFF. CDR3 bases: TGTGCCAGCAGCCGACGGGGGGGCCGGGTCACCGGGGAGCTGTTTTTT.

This CDR3 reads CASSLVLDRLAGGGETQYF. In DNA form, the CDR3 reads TGTGCCAGCAGCCTTGTACTAGACCGACTAGCGGGAGGGGGAGAGACCCAGTACTTC. V is TRBV7-8 and J is TRBJ2-5; 14 bases are shared with TRBD2. From germline, CDR1 is SGHVS and CDR2 FQNEAQ. The CDR3 loop spans 19 amino acids. Unmatched junction bases numbered 15, after V lost 5 bases and J lost 4 bases.

V usage is TRBV7-9 and J usage is TRBJ2-7, with D possibly being TRBD1 (5 bases). Germline V gene data show CDR1 as SEHNR and CDR2 as FQNEAQ (reference sequence). Trimming removed 5 bases from V and 6 bases from J, with 20 bases in between. The CDR3 has 15 residues. CDR3 sequence: CASSPNPGFGREQYF. The DNA of the CDR3 is TGTGCCAGCAGCCCGAACCCAGGGTTCGGTCGCGAGCAGTACTTC.

The chain combines TRBV19 with TRBJ1-4, with D unresolved. The CDR3 is made up of 11 amino acids. The germline CDR1 and CDR2 sequences are LNHDA and SQIVND (reference sequence). V gave up 7 bases and J gave up 7 bases, with 7 bases separating them. The CDR3 here is CASNLGEKLFF. As DNA, the CDR3 is TGTGCCAGTAACCTGGGTGAAAAACTGTTTTTT.

About this clonotype: Compared with germline, one end of the junction differs, possibly owing to a read error. J is TRBJ1-1 and V is TRBV24-1; D uncertain. This CDR3 spans 12 amino acids. Germline V gene sequence: CDR1 KGHDR, CDR2 SFDVKD. The chain's CDR3 is CATSDLYGPAIF. DNA of the CDR3: TGTGCCACCAGTGATTTATACGGGCCAGCTATCTTT.

This chain connects TRBV10-3 to TRBJ1-2; perhaps TRBD1 as D (6 bases). The V and J ends lost 6 bases and 1 base respectively, with 18 bases between them. The germline V gene has CDR1 ENHRY and CDR2 SYGVKD. The CDR3 consists of 16 residues. The CDR3 DNA is TGTGCCATCAGCCCTACACCGGGACACATTAACTATGGCTACACCTTC. It is translated as CAISPTPGHINYGYTF.

This clonotype was observed once. J is TRBJ1-5 and V is TRBV24-1, with 9 bases identical to TRBD1. The CDR3 spans 16 residues. Germline V gene sequence: CDR1 KGHDR, CDR2 SFDVKD. The CDR3 DNA is TGTGCTAGTGGTAGAAGCGGACAGGGGAGCAATCAGCCCCAGCATTTT. Translating gives CASGRSGQGSNQPQHF.

The V gene is TRBV6-6, the J gene TRBJ2-5; D gene unclear. Germline V gene data show CDR1 as MNHNY and CDR2 as SVGAGI (reference sequence). Trimming stripped 0 bases from V and 5 bases from J, with 7 bases between. The CDR3 loop spans 13 amino acids. The CDR3 DNA sequence: TGTGCCAGCAGTTACTCGAACTTCGAGACCCAGTACTTC. It specifies CASSYSNFETQYF.

J is TRBJ2-5 and V is TRBV29-1; no definite D call. The CDR3 has 13 amino acids. Looked up from germline, CDR1 is SQVTM and CDR2 is ANQGSEA. The V end lost 7 bases, the J end lost 5 bases, and 17 bases lay between the germline ends. CDR3 in amino acids: CSGTGSEDETQYF. The CDR3 bases are TGCAGCGGAACCGGGTCAGAGGACGAGACCCAGTACTTC.

This clonotype was counted ten times or more. The chain carries TRBV29-1 and TRBJ1-3, with D maybe TRBD1 (6 bases). Germline lookup yields CDR1 SQVTM and CDR2 ANQGSEA. Trimming stripped 4 bases from V and 3 bases from J, with 13 bases between. The CDR3 sequence is 14 residues long. CDR3 sequence: CSVAGGGFGNTIYF. CDR3 DNA: TGCAGCGTTGCCGGGGGGGGCTTTGGAAACACCATATATTTT.

This sequence joins TRBV7-8 and TRBJ1-3; maybe TRBD1 (6 bases). The CDR3 contains 15 residues. Germline assignment: CDR1 SGHVS and CDR2 FQNEAQ. Trimming took off 2 bases at V and 4 bases at J, with 12 bases between the two ends. CDR3 DNA: TGTGCCAGCAGCTTAAACCCAGGGGTCGGAAACACCATATATTTT. Protein sequence: CASSLNPGVGNTIYF.

This clonotype was recorded many times. A read error may account for a junction end that differs from germline. V usage is TRBV29-1 and J usage is TRBJ1-2; 8 positions agree with TRBD1. In germline, CDR1 is SQVTM, CDR2 ANQGSEA. CDR3 size: 14 residues. The CDR3 region has the DNA TGCAGCGTCGAAGACCGGACAGGGTGGTATGGCTACACCTTC. Translation: CSVEDRTGWYGYTF. The variable domain in full, completed from reference TRBV29-1 and TRBJ1-2, reads SAVISQKPSRDICQRGTSLTIQCQVDSQVTMMFWYRQQPGQSLTLIATANQGSEATYESGFVIDKFPISRPNLTFSTLTVSNMSPEDSSIYLCSVEDRTGWYGYTFGSGTRLTVV.

The V call is TRBV6-5, the J call TRBJ1-1; no clear D gene. The CDR3 consists of 15 residues. The germline V gene encodes CDR1 MNHEY and CDR2 SVGAGI. V lost 0 bases, J lost 1 base, and 9 bases lay in between. As DNA, the CDR3 is TGTGCCAGCAGTTACTCTGTGCCAGGGAACACTGAAGCTTTCTTT. Protein product: CASSYSVPGNTEAFF.

This clonotype has a count of ten or more. The chain links TRBV29-1 to TRBJ2-5; D gene uncertain. Germline lookup yields CDR1 SQVTM and CDR2 ANQGSEA. The CDR3 totals 13 residues. The V and J ends lost 4 bases and 4 bases respectively, with 13 bases between them. The CDR3 DNA follows: TGCAGCGTTGCCCCAACCTCGGGAGAGACCCAGTACTTC. Amino acids: CSVAPTSGETQYF.

This clonotype was recorded a few times. This chain connects TRBV2 to TRBJ2-7, with D unresolved. Trimming pared 2 bases from V and 1 base from J, leaving 12 bases between. Germline-derived CDR1 and CDR2 are SNHLY and FYNNEI. This CDR3 has 15 amino acids. CDR3: CASSERYLNSYEQYF. DNA of the CDR3: TGTGCCAGCAGTGAACGGTACCTAAATTCCTACGAGCAGTACTTC.

This clonotype occurred once. At one of its ends the junction is not consistent with the germline gene, which may arise from a read error. This rearrangement joins TRBV7-9 to TRBJ2-2; D is perhaps TRBD2 (6 bases). This CDR3 is built from 12 residues. Germline assignment: CDR1 SEHNR and CDR2 FQNEAQ (reference sequence). CDR3: CASSLYLGGLFF. For the CDR3, the DNA is TGTGCCAGCAGCTTATATCTCGGGGGGCTGTTTTTT.

Comment on this clonotype: An end of the junction differs from the germline gene, which may be a read error. This chain connects TRBV24-1 to TRBJ1-2; D unclear. The CDR3 consists of 16 residues. Germline CDR1 reads KGHDR; CDR2 reads SFDVKD. This chain's CDR3 is CASSFSGQFLFSGYTF. CDR3 sequence (DNA): TGTGCCAGCAGTTTTTCTGGCCAGTTCCTTTTCTCTGGCTACACCTTC.

V is TRBV12-3 or TRBV12-4 and J is TRBJ1-1; D gene unclear. This CDR3 is 13 amino acids long. The V gene lost 6 bases and the J gene lost 5 bases, with 13 bases spanning the gap. This CDR3 reads CASREVPGTEAFF. In nucleotides, the CDR3 is TGTGCCAGCAGGGAGGTTCCTGGAACTGAAGCTTTCTTT.

In its sample, this clonotype was seen many times. The CDR3 loop is CASSFQPSGANVLTF. Here the CDR3 DNA reads TGTGCCAGCAGCTTCCAGCCCTCTGGGGCCAACGTCCTGACTTTC. The chain carries TRBV7-9 and TRBJ2-6; no clear D gene. The V gene's germline CDR1 is SEHNR and CDR2 FQNEAQ (reference sequence). The germline V and J ends were trimmed by 3 bases and 0 bases, with 6 bases remaining between them. The CDR3 totals 15 residues. The variable domain in full, with the rest retrieved from reference TRBV7-9 and TRBJ2-6, is DTGVSQNPRHKITKRGQNVTFRCDPISEHNRLYWYRQTLGQGPEFLTYFQNEAQLEKSRLLSDRFSAERPKGSFSTLEIQRTEQGDSAMYLCASSFQPSGANVLTFGAGSRLTVL.

The chain couples TRBV2 to TRBJ1-1; a possible D gene is TRBD1 (5 bases). Germline V gene sequence: CDR1 SNHLY, CDR2 FYNNEI. V lost 6 bases and J 11 bases, leaving 13 bases between the germline ends. This CDR3 contains 11 residues. CDR3 DNA sequence: TGTGCCAGCAGGGGGGGGTACAGGGCTTTCTTT. Translation: CASRGGYRAFF.

This chain joins TRBV29-1 and TRBJ1-2; 7 bases align to TRBD1. Germline V lookup: CDR1 SQVTM, CDR2 ANQGSEA. There are 14 residues in the CDR3. The V and J ends lost 7 bases and 4 bases, in that order; junction bases with no gene match: 12. The CDR3 here is CSARDRHQSYGYTF. In nucleotides, the CDR3 is TGCAGCGCTCGGGACAGACACCAAAGCTATGGCTACACCTTC.